This T cell receptor beta chain was profiled in a study of a mutant IDH1 vaccine in newly diagnosed glioma. About this clone: Its antigen is not identified.

This CDR3 comprises 14 residues. V was cut by 0 bases and J by 2 bases, with 8 bases left in between. Germline lookup yields CDR1 PRHDT and CDR2 FYEKMQ (reference sequence). Time point given: week 35, safety follow-up. Vaccine doses each comprised 300 ug of mutant IDH1 20-mer peptide, with topical imiquimod. The patients were given eight vaccinations, one each in weeks 1, 3, 5, 7, 11, 15, 19 and 23. The method was immunoSEQ multiplex PCR; TCRdb's version includes in-frame clones alone and lacks a portion of them. The sample lists tens of thousands of clones; around 84% were seen once. The input for sequencing was PBMCs, taken from a glioma patient whose treatment included an IDH1 peptide vaccine. The chain joins TRBV13 to TRBJ2-7; D remains ambiguous. This clonotype originated in a man in his thirties or forties with glioma. The CDR3 loop is CASSLGFNPYEQYF. The CDR3 DNA follows: TGTGCCAGCAGCTTAGGGTTCAACCCCTACGAGCAGTACTTC. Filled out from reference TRBV13 and TRBJ2-7, the complete variable domain reads AAGVIQSPRHLIKEKRETATLKCYPIPRHDTVYWYQQGPGQDPQFLISFYEKMQSDKGSIPDRFSAQQFSDYHSELNMSSLELGDSALYFCASSLGFNPYEQYFGPGTRLTVT.